The entry below describes one T cell receptor beta chain. The V gene lost 0 bases and the J gene lost 5 bases, with 19 bases spanning the gap. The CDR3 is made up of 16 amino acids. Germline-derived CDR1 and CDR2 are GTSNPN and SVGIG (reference sequence). In the study's own analysis: Amplification from reference gene primers served as the basis for estimated nucleated cell counts. TCRdb keeps only in-frame clones here, not all; method: immunoSEQ multiplex PCR. Clone size and V and J calls were adopted from that table, with D and trimming inferred from the DNA. The data contain 87,000 or so clones, over 75% of them singletons. This sample stems from a study of blood T cell repertoires in COVID-19. About the research overall: Sites in the United States, Italy and Spain provided acute and convalescent COVID-19 samples. The analysed material was cDNA or gDNA that came from T cells, B-cell-depleted T cells, or PBMCs.

The sequence came from a woman aged 80 or over with active or convalescent COVID-19. The V gene is TRBV30, the J gene TRBJ1-1; unclear D gene. The sample consisted of peripheral blood. Written as DNA, the CDR3 is TGTGCCTGGAGTGTACGAGGAGGCAGCCTACGGACTGAAGCTTTCTTT. Translation gives CAWSVRGGSLRTEAFF. Variable domain in full (rest from reference TRBV30 and TRBJ1-1): SQTIHQWPATLVQPVGSPLSLECTVEGTSNPNLYWYRQAAGRGLQLLFYSVGIGQISSEVPQNLSASRPQDRQFILSSKKLLLSDSGFYLCAWSVRGGSLRTEAFFGQGTRLTVV.